This T cell receptor (beta chain) was sequenced in a study of T cells in Graves' hyperthyroidism and ophthalmopathy. V lost 8 bases and J lost 3, with 23 bases in between. CDR3 size: 17 residues. CDR1 and CDR2 (germline): MNHNS, SASEGT. Only a few counts were recorded for this clonotype. The antigen remains undetermined. There were TCR beta CDR3 regions amplified from RNA transcripts. A set of HTBI primers served as the primers for a first-round RT-PCR of the TCR CDR3. Using its own MiXCR run on the multiplex PCR reads, TCRdb lists one record per CDR3 protein. The top ten hold approximately 30% of the sample, which has 490,000 or so distinct CDR3 sequences, around 15% seen once. A Clinical Activity Score of at least 3, a NOSPECS grade of at least 4 and a duration under 3 months were recorded in the ophthalmopathy patients. Clinical symptoms, serum thyroxine, TRAb, thyroid ultrasound and orbital computed tomography established diagnosis. The authors took PBMCs from 10 ml fresh peripheral blood.

Whole-study findings and limits: Expanded thyroid clonotypes (above 0.001) were mostly also found in blood.

The chain carries TRBV6-1 and TRBJ1-5; a weak D match, TRBD1 (5 bases). Sequenced material: blood. The origin of this receptor is a woman in her twenties or thirties with Graves' ophthalmopathy. CDR3 coding DNA: TGTGCCAGCGATCGAGCGGGGTTGACAGTCCCCAATCAGCCCCAGCATTTT. Protein: CASDRAGLTVPNQPQHF.